These T cell receptor beta chains were read from a single sample in a study of OX40 agonist ivuxolimab in advanced cancers. TCRdb's table, derived via immunoSEQ multiplex PCR, lists solely in-frame clones and lacks some. In the table there are fewer than 80,000 clones, approximately 83% of which are singletons. Specimen: CD4+ or CD8+ T cells sorted from blood, collected in a trial of the OX40 agonist ivuxolimab. The receptors derive from an adult with an advanced solid tumor such as melanoma, head and neck, liver or kidney cancer. CDR3s include the opening cysteine and the closing phenylalanine or tryptophan. A D gene is named only where the DNA matches it firmly.

j_gene: TRBJ2-1; v_gene: TRBV5-1; d_gene: .; CDR3aa: CASKPGGGNEQFF; CDR3nt: TGCGCCAGCAAGCCCGGTGGGGGCAATGAGCAGTTCTTC
j_gene: TRBJ2-7; v_gene: TRBV5-8; d_gene: TRBD1; CDR3aa: CASYDRDSSLFASYEQYF; CDR3nt: TGTGCCAGTTACGACCGGGACAGTTCGCTATTCGCGTCCTACGAGCAGTACTTC
j_gene: TRBJ2-1; v_gene: TRBV12-5; d_gene: .; CDR3aa: CASGHPRDVGAYNEQFF; CDR3nt: TGTGCTAGTGGTCATCCACGGGACGTCGGCGCCTACAATGAGCAGTTCTTC
j_gene: TRBJ2-7; v_gene: TRBV6-6; d_gene: TRBD1; CDR3aa: CASSYPAGQGSYEQYF; CDR3nt: TGTGCCAGCAGTTACCCGGCCGGACAGGGTTCCTACGAGCAGTACTTC
j_gene: TRBJ2-2; v_gene: TRBV27; d_gene: .; CDR3aa: CASSLSTANTGELFF; CDR3nt: TGTGCCAGCAGTTTATCTACAGCGAACACCGGGGAGCTGTTTTTT
j_gene: TRBJ1-1; v_gene: TRBV25-1; d_gene: .; CDR3aa: CASSPPRRTEAFF; CDR3nt: TGTGCCAGCAGCCCACCAAGGAGGACTGAAGCTTTCTTT
j_gene: TRBJ2-2; v_gene: TRBV18; d_gene: TRBD1; CDR3aa: CASSRGQAGTGELFF; CDR3nt: TGTGCCAGCTCACGGGGACAGGCGGGGACCGGGGAGCTGTTTTTT
j_gene: TRBJ2-7; v_gene: TRBV7-2; d_gene: .; CDR3aa: CASSWAGSYEQYF; CDR3nt: TGTGCCAGCAGCTGGGCCGGATCCTACGAGCAGTACTTC
j_gene: TRBJ2-1; v_gene: TRBV4-1; d_gene: TRBD2; CDR3aa: CASSYTSGGSYNEQFF; CDR3nt: TGCGCCAGCAGCTATACTAGCGGAGGCTCCTACAATGAGCAGTTCTTC
j_gene: TRBJ2-1; v_gene: TRBV10-2; d_gene: TRBD1; CDR3aa: CASSEGRGLGNEQFF; CDR3nt: TGCGCCAGCAGTGAAGGTAGGGGGCTCGGGAATGAGCAGTTCTTC
j_gene: TRBJ2-3; v_gene: TRBV2; d_gene: .; CDR3aa: CASRKTTSTDTQYF; CDR3nt: TGTGCCAGCAGGAAGACTACTAGCACAGATACGCAGTATTTT
j_gene: TRBJ1-3; v_gene: TRBV6-1; d_gene: .; CDR3aa: CASSGREGNTIYF; CDR3nt: TGTGCCAGCAGTGGGAGGGAGGGAAACACCATATATTTT
j_gene: TRBJ2-1; v_gene: TRBV7-8; d_gene: TRBD2; CDR3aa: CASSSTSGTTQFF; CDR3nt: TGTGCCAGCAGCTCCACTAGCGGGACCACGCAGTTCTTC
j_gene: TRBJ2-2; v_gene: TRBV4-1; d_gene: .; CDR3aa: CASSQVGLATNTGELFF; CDR3nt: TGCGCCAGCAGCCAAGTTGGTTTAGCGACGAACACCGGGGAGCTGTTTTTT
j_gene: TRBJ1-1; v_gene: TRBV6-5; d_gene: .; CDR3aa: CASSRPGAGEAFF; CDR3nt: TGTGCCAGCTCGAGGCCGGGGGCGGGTGAAGCTTTCTTT
j_gene: TRBJ2-7; v_gene: TRBV30; d_gene: TRBD1; CDR3aa: CAWVGQGAYEQYF; CDR3nt: TGTGCCTGGGTAGGACAGGGGGCATACGAGCAGTACTTC
j_gene: TRBJ2-3; v_gene: TRBV5-8; d_gene: TRBD1; CDR3aa: CASSRGRGDTQYF; CDR3nt: TGTGCCAGCAGCAGGGGGCGCGGAGATACGCAGTATTTT
j_gene: TRBJ2-1; v_gene: TRBV2; d_gene: TRBD2; CDR3aa: CASSGTSGGARREQFF; CDR3nt: TGTGCCAGCAGCGGGACTAGCGGGGGGGCCCGCCGGGAGCAGTTCTTC
j_gene: TRBJ2-7; v_gene: TRBV2; d_gene: TRBD2; CDR3aa: CATLGLGSGTSYEQYF; CDR3nt: TGTGCCACCCTAGGTCTGGGTAGCGGGACTTCCTACGAGCAGTACTTC
j_gene: TRBJ2-7; v_gene: TRBV12-5; d_gene: .; CDR3aa: CASGRGLTYEQYF; CDR3nt: TGTGCTAGTGGTAGGGGACTGACCTACGAGCAGTACTTC
j_gene: TRBJ1-1; v_gene: TRBV5-1; d_gene: .; CDR3aa: CASSFRGDRPMDTEAFF; CDR3nt: TGCGCCAGCAGCTTTCGAGGGGATAGGCCTATGGACACTGAAGCTTTCTTT
j_gene: TRBJ2-2; v_gene: TRBV18; d_gene: .; CDR3aa: CASSPTPRTGELFF; CDR3nt: TGTGCCAGCTCACCAACCCCCAGGACCGGGGAGCTGTTTTTT
j_gene: TRBJ2-1; v_gene: TRBV27; d_gene: .; CDR3aa: CASSLGQLTVREQFF; CDR3nt: TGTGCCAGCAGTCTTGGCCAGCTTACGGTGAGAGAGCAGTTCTTC